These 18 T cell receptor beta chains were all obtained from the same sample, sequenced in a study of T cells in narcolepsy. Assay: immunoSEQ multiplex PCR; the TCRdb copy retains only in-frame clones and omits some. The repertoire holds under 30,000 clones, with around 81% as singletons. Sequencing was carried out using CD45RA- memory CD4+ T cells from PBMCs. These receptors were obtained from a human donor with narcolepsy.

The genes are TRBV19 and TRBJ1-2; TRBD1 agrees at 7 bases. This CDR3 region has 14 residues. J lost 8 bases, V lost 8 bases, and 14 bases had no gene match. The germline gives CDR1 LNHDA, CDR2 SQIVND (reference sequence). CDR3 sequence reads: CASGTGQPFMGYTF. The DNA of the CDR3 is TGTGCCAGTGGTACGGGACAGCCCTTTATGGGCTACACCTTC.

Written as DNA, the CDR3 is TGTGCCAGCAGCTTCGTCCCGGGGGACTCTGAGCAGTTCTTC. Protein: CASSFVPGDSEQFF. V is TRBV7-2 and J is TRBJ2-1, with TRBD2 as a possible D gene (6 bases). The V end lost 3 bases, the J end lost 9 bases, and 15 bases lay between the germline ends. The CDR3 spans 14 residues. The germline V gene encodes CDR1 SGHTA and CDR2 FQGNSA.

The CDR3 spells CASSFLTGEAFF. The CDR3 DNA follows: TGTGCCAGCAGCTTTCTCACAGGGGAAGCTTTCTTT. The chain links TRBV5-5 to TRBJ1-1; tentative D call: TRBD1 (6 bases). Trimming stripped 2 bases from V and 8 bases from J, with 10 bases between. The CDR3 has 12 amino acids. Germline V gene lookup returns CDR1 SGHKS and CDR2 YYEKEE (reference sequence).

The chain is built from TRBV5-4 and TRBJ2-3, with 8 bases lining up with TRBD2. Germline CDR1 is SGHNT and CDR2 is YYREEE (reference sequence). J gave up 2 bases and V 0 bases, and 5 bases lay outside the gene matches. CDR3 size: 16 residues. The CDR3 loop reads CASSLVAGGPTDTQYF. CDR3 DNA: TGTGCCAGCAGCTTGGTCGCGGGGGGCCCCACAGATACGCAGTATTTT. Full variable domain (rest looked up from reference TRBV5-4 and TRBJ2-3): ETGVTQSPTHLIKTRGQQVTLRCSSQSGHNTVSWYQQALGQGPQFIFQYYREEENGRGNFPPRFSGLQFPNYSSELNVNALELDDSALYLCASSLVAGGPTDTQYFGPGTRLTVL.

This sequence joins TRBV11-2 and TRBJ1-3; D is perhaps TRBD1 (6 bases). V shed 4 bases and J shed 5 bases, with 21 bases lying between them. CDR3 size: 17 residues. Germline V gene lookup returns CDR1 SGHAT and CDR2 FQNNGV. The CDR3 DNA is TGTGCCAGCAGCTCATACTGGACGCAAGGGACAAGAAACACCATATATTTT. Amino acids: CASSSYWTQGTRNTIYF.

The genes are TRBV11-3 and TRBJ1-1; D perhaps matches TRBD1 (6 bases). This CDR3 comprises 14 residues. Germline values: CDR1 SGHNT, CDR2 YENEEA. Trimming cost V 2 bases and J 4 bases, with 11 bases left between them. The CDR3 region is CASSLYQGSTEAFF. In DNA, the CDR3 is TGTGCCAGCAGCTTATACCAGGGGAGCACTGAAGCTTTCTTT.

This chain links TRBV6-1 with TRBJ2-1, with D perhaps TRBD1 (6 bases). V lost 8 bases to trimming and J lost 15 bases, with 20 bases between them. Germline V gives CDR1 MNHNS, CDR2 SASEGT. CDR3 size: 12 residues. CDR3 residues: CASGHKQGFLFF. The CDR3 DNA follows: TGTGCCAGCGGACACAAGCAGGGGTTCCTGTTCTTC.

V and J are TRBV7-2 and TRBJ1-2, with D unresolved. The V and J ends lost 0 bases and 0 bases respectively, with 5 bases between them. Germline-derived CDR1 and CDR2 are SGHTA and FQGNSA. There are 14 residues in the CDR3. The CDR3 loop reads CASSLAGTNYGYTF. CDR3 bases: TGTGCCAGCAGCTTAGCAGGGACTAACTATGGCTACACCTTC.

This clone was recorded a few times. CDR3 amino acids: CASSLGLGNTEAFF. The CDR3 nucleotides are TGCGCCAGCAGCTTGGGCCTCGGGAACACTGAAGCTTTCTTT. This chain uses TRBV5-1 with TRBJ1-1, with unresolved D. The V gene's germline CDR1 is SGHRS and CDR2 YFSETQ. V was shortened by 0 bases and J by 1 base, with 7 bases between the two germline ends. There are 14 residues in the CDR3.

The chain carries TRBV7-2 and TRBJ2-5; perhaps TRBD2 as D (5 bases). Per the germline V gene, CDR1 is SGHTA and CDR2 is FQGNSA. Trimming left V 6 bases short and J 1 base short, with 12 bases between. This CDR3 region has 14 residues. Here the CDR3 reads CASRPPGFQETQYF. CDR3 nucleotide sequence: TGTGCCAGCAGACCACCGGGATTCCAAGAGACCCAGTACTTC.

CDR3 region: CASSLSTVLNSYEQYF. The CDR3 DNA reads as TGTGCCAGCAGCTTAAGTACGGTGCTAAACTCCTACGAGCAGTACTTC. The chain is built from TRBV11-2 and TRBJ2-7; D not resolved. There are 16 residues in the CDR3. Trimming took off 2 bases at V and 0 bases at J, with 14 bases between the two ends. Germline V gives CDR1 SGHAT, CDR2 FQNNGV. Complete variable domain (other parts from reference TRBV11-2 and TRBJ2-7): EAGVAQSPRYKIIEKRQSVAFWCNPISGHATLYWYQQILGQGPKLLIQFQNNGVVDDSQLPKDRFSAERLKGVDSTLKIQPAKLEDSAVYLCASSLSTVLNSYEQYFGPGTRLTVT.

V usage is TRBV13 and J usage is TRBJ1-4; TRBD1 matches 11 bases. The ends lost 3 bases at V and 8 bases at J; junction bases unmatched: 5. CDR1 and CDR2 from the germline V gene are PRHDT and FYEKMQ (reference sequence). The CDR3 is 15 amino acids. CDR3 in DNA: TGTGCCAGCAGCTTCCAAAGGACAGGGGGCGAAAAACTGTTTTTT. It is translated as CASSFQRTGGEKLFF. Full variable domain (rest looked up from reference TRBV13 and TRBJ1-4): AAGVIQSPRHLIKEKRETATLKCYPIPRHDTVYWYQQGPGQDPQFLISFYEKMQSDKGSIPDRFSAQQFSDYHSELNMSSLELGDSALYFCASSFQRTGGEKLFFGSGTQLSVL.

The chain employs TRBV2 and TRBJ2-7; no clear D gene. The CDR3 spans 12 residues. V was shortened by 8 bases and J by 3 bases, with 11 bases between the two germline ends. Germline CDR1 SNHLY, CDR2 FYNNEI. This CDR3 reads CASARSDYEQYF. The CDR3 region has the DNA TGTGCCAGCGCCAGGTCGGACTACGAGCAGTACTTC. The entire variable domain, with the rest obtained from reference TRBV2 and TRBJ2-7, is as follows: EPEVTQTPSHQVTQMGQEVILRCVPISNHLYFYWYRQILGQKVEFLVSFYNNEISEKSEIFDDQFSVERPDGSNFTLKIRSTKLEDSAMYFCASARSDYEQYFGPGTRLTVT.

The CDR3 loop is CASSENLPRGLGYGYTF. Here the CDR3 DNA reads TGTGCCAGCAGTGAAAACCTCCCCAGGGGGTTAGGCTATGGCTACACCTTC. The chain uses TRBV6-1 and TRBJ1-2; 7 nucleotides agree with TRBD1. The CDR3 totals 17 residues. Trimming removed 2 bases from V and 4 bases from J; junction bases left unmatched: 13. Germline CDR1 MNHNS, CDR2 SASEGT.

The rearrangement links TRBV19 to TRBJ1-1; D is unresolved. V was pared by 7 bases and J by 0 bases, with 9 bases between. The V gene's germline CDR1 is LNHDA and CDR2 SQIVND (reference sequence). The CDR3 loop spans 13 amino acids. CDR3 coding DNA: TGTGCCAGTAAAGACAACATGAACACTGAAGCTTTCTTT. Translated, it gives CASKDNMNTEAFF.

This clone has only one observation. The chain recombines TRBV6-1 with TRBJ2-5; no definite D call. Germline V gene lookup returns CDR1 MNHNS and CDR2 SASEGT. The CDR3 totals 11 residues. V shed 6 bases and J shed 9 bases, with 11 bases lying between them. The CDR3 bases are TGTGCCAGCAGCGGTACTGGGTCCCAGTACTTC. This translates into CASSGTGSQYF.

The V call is TRBV7-2, the J call TRBJ2-2, with D possibly being TRBD1 (5 bases). Looked up from germline, CDR1 is SGHTA and CDR2 is FQGNSA. V was shortened by 1 base and J by 0 bases, with 9 bases between the two germline ends. The CDR3 loop spans 16 amino acids. Here the CDR3 DNA reads TGTGCCAGCAGCTTAGTGGCCAGGGCGAACACCGGGGAGCTGTTTTTT. It translates to CASSLVARANTGELFF.

The chain combines TRBV10-3 with TRBJ2-5, with 10 bases aligning to TRBD2. Germline V gene sequence: CDR1 ENHRY, CDR2 SYGVKD. Germline trimming cut 3 bases from V and 5 bases from J; bases unmatched to any gene: 6. The CDR3 extends over 15 amino acids. The DNA of the CDR3 is TGTGCCATCAGTGATCCAGCGGGGGGGCGCGAGACCCAGTACTTC. Amino acids: CAISDPAGGRETQYF.